Below, one TCR beta chain is given with its context. This CDR3 has 14 amino acids. CDR1 is SGHTA and CDR2 is FQGNSA in the germline V gene. The J segment lost 3 bases and the V segment lost 6 bases, leaving 5 bases of the junction unmatched. TCRdb reprocessed the RT-PCR reads via MiXCR and lists one record per CDR3 protein. Counted here are about 680,000 distinct CDR3 sequences, 11% to 15% occurring once; the ten biggest clones make up roughly 3.9%. The sequence was obtained from a female donor in good health, serving as a healthy control. The J gene is TRBJ2-5, the V gene TRBV7-2, with TRBD2 matching 9 bases. The sequenced sample consisted of memory CD4+ T cells from blood. CDR3 in amino acids: CASSHSGRKETQYF. CDR3 DNA: TGTGCCAGCAGTCATAGCGGGAGAAAAGAGACCCAGTACTTC.